One and the same sample provided the 27 T cell receptor beta chains below, sequenced in a study of blood T cell repertoires in COVID-19. Only in-frame clones appear in the TCRdb table, and some are missing; sequencing was by immunoSEQ multiplex PCR. The sample lists 250,000 to 350,000 clones, around four fifths seen once, with 1% to 1.5% in the top ten. The source material was peripheral blood. The receptor set was obtained from a woman aged 50 to 60 with acute or convalescent COVID-19.

The chain couples TRBV29-1 to TRBJ2-3, with TRBD2 identical over 10 bases. V lost 2 bases, J lost 4 bases, and 12 bases stayed unmatched. This CDR3 comprises 17 residues. Per the germline V gene, CDR1 is SQVTM and CDR2 is ANQGSEA. The CDR3 DNA reads as TGCAGCGTTGAAACTCTGGGACTAGCGCCTAAGGCAGATACGCAGTATTTT. It yields the protein CSVETLGLAPKADTQYF.

This rearrangement joins TRBV5-6 to TRBJ1-5; 9 bases are shared with TRBD1. The CDR3 runs 19 residues. J was trimmed by 0 bases and V by 3 bases; bases with no gene match: 13. The germline CDR1 and CDR2 sequences are SGHDT and YYEEEE. In DNA, the CDR3 is TGTGCCAGCAGCTCATATCGGACAGGGGTCCCTATTAGCAATCAGCCCCAGCATTTT. Amino acids: CASSSYRTGVPISNQPQHF.

This chain joins TRBV7-8 and TRBJ2-1; a weak D match, TRBD2 (6 bases). The CDR3 totals 14 residues. V shed 3 bases and J shed 5 bases, with 11 bases lying between them. Germline V lookup: CDR1 SGHVS, CDR2 FQNEAQ. CDR3 sequence: CASSFRTGDNEQFF. In DNA form, the CDR3 reads TGTGCCAGCAGCTTCAGGACGGGGGACAATGAGCAGTTCTTC.

The chain links TRBV27 to TRBJ1-5; TRBD1 matches 8 bases. The CDR3 spans 13 residues. The V gene's germline CDR1 is MNHEY and CDR2 SMNVEV (reference sequence). J was trimmed by 4 bases and V by 6 bases; bases with no gene match: 2. The CDR3 nucleotides are TGTGCCAGCAGGGACAGGGCAAATCAGCCCCAGCATTTT. Protein: CASRDRANQPQHF.

The chain combines TRBV15 with TRBJ1-2, with a weak D call TRBD1 (5 bases). The CDR3 runs to 16 residues. In germline, CDR1 is LNHNV, CDR2 YYDKDF (reference sequence). V dropped 1 base and J dropped 6 bases, with 18 bases sitting between them. The CDR3 reads CATSRGLAGIQDGYTF. CDR3 sequence (DNA): TGTGCCACCAGCAGAGGCTTAGCAGGGATCCAGGATGGCTACACCTTC.

This chain uses TRBV6-5 with TRBJ2-3; D may be TRBD2 (6 bases). CDR3 length: 14 residues. CDR1 is MNHEY, CDR2 SVGAGI, per germline. V lost 6 bases to trimming and J lost 2 bases, with 12 bases between them. The CDR3 coding sequence is TGTGCCAGCAGAAGACTAGGAAACACAGATACGCAGTATTTT. Translation: CASRRLGNTDTQYF.

The CDR3 DNA follows: TGTGCCAGCAGCGTAACCGGGATCAGCACAGATACGCAGTATTTT. Protein sequence: CASSVTGISTDTQYF. This chain joins TRBV9 and TRBJ2-3, with D possibly TRBD2 on 5 matching bases. This CDR3 is 15 amino acids long. Germline CDR1 is SGDLS and CDR2 is YYNGEE. The V and J ends lost 1 base and 0 bases respectively, with 9 bases between them. The complete variable domain, with remaining parts taken from reference TRBV9 and TRBJ2-3, reads DSGVTQTPKHLITATGQRVTLRCSPRSGDLSVYWYQQSLDQGLQFLIQYYNGEERAKGNILERFSAQQFPDLHSELNLSSLELGDSALYFCASSVTGISTDTQYFGPGTRLTVL.

The chain links TRBV29-1 to TRBJ1-2; weak D call: TRBD1 (5 bases). The germline gives CDR1 SQVTM, CDR2 ANQGSEA. Trimming shortened V by 7 bases and J by 5 bases, and 17 bases separated the two germline ends. The CDR3 covers 13 residues. In DNA form, the CDR3 reads TGCAGCGCAAGATGGGGCAGCACTTATGGCTACACCTTC. Protein sequence: CSARWGSTYGYTF. The complete variable domain, with remaining parts taken from reference TRBV29-1 and TRBJ1-2, reads SAVISQKPSRDICQRGTSLTIQCQVDSQVTMMFWYRQQPGQSLTLIATANQGSEATYESGFVIDKFPISRPNLTFSTLTVSNMSPEDSSIYLCSARWGSTYGYTFGSGTRLTVV.

The CDR3 protein is CASSVLQGNTEAFF. The CDR3 DNA reads as TGTGCCAGCAGCGTACTTCAGGGGAACACTGAAGCTTTCTTT. V gene TRBV7-2 combines with J gene TRBJ1-1; D may be TRBD1 (5 bases). Germline V CDR1 and CDR2: SGHTA, FQGNSA. V lost 5 bases, J lost 1 base, and 11 bases lay in between. There are 14 residues in the CDR3. Full variable domain (missing parts from reference TRBV7-2 and TRBJ1-1): GAGVSQSPSNKVTEKGKDVELRCDPISGHTALYWYRQSLGQGLEFLIYFQGNSAPDKSGLPSDRFSAERTGGSVSTLTIQRTQQEDSAVYLCASSVLQGNTEAFFGQGTRLTVV.

The chain links TRBV29-1 to TRBJ1-2, with 10 nucleotides matching TRBD1. CDR3 length: 13 residues. The V gene end was trimmed by 3 bases and the J gene end by 2 bases; junction bases not matched to a gene: 0. Germline V CDR1 and CDR2: SQVTM, ANQGSEA. This CDR3 is CSVEDRGNYGYTF. In DNA, the CDR3 is TGCAGCGTTGAGGACAGGGGGAACTATGGCTACACCTTC.

CDR3 in amino acids: CASSSGEANIQYF. CDR3 nucleotide sequence: TGTGCCAGCAGCTCTGGGGAGGCAAACATTCAGTACTTC. The genes are TRBV7-8 and TRBJ2-4, with D possibly TRBD2 on 6 matching bases. Per germline, CDR1 SGHVS and CDR2 FQNEAQ. V lost 4 bases to trimming and J lost 6 bases, with 10 bases between them. This CDR3 comprises 13 residues.

This clone appeared a few times. V is TRBV6-5 and J is TRBJ2-7; 7 bases line up with TRBD1. The CDR3 spans 13 residues. CDR1 and CDR2 from the germline V gene are MNHEY and SVGAGI. V lost 5 bases and J lost 5; bases outside the gene matches: 6. CDR3 coding DNA: TGTGCCAGCAGTCCCCTGGGACAGAACGAGCAGTACGTC. It translates to CASSPLGQNEQYV.

This clone was seen only a few times. This chain joins TRBV4-2 and TRBJ1-6; D not certain. Germline CDR1 and CDR2: LGHNA and YNFKEQ. The CDR3 runs 16 residues. The V gene lost 1 base and the J gene lost 7 bases, with 14 bases spanning the gap. This CDR3 is CASSQVMRDGNSPLHF. The CDR3 DNA is TGTGCCAGCAGCCAAGTTATGAGGGATGGGAATTCACCCCTCCACTTT.

V gene TRBV15 combines with J gene TRBJ2-1; 8 nucleotides match TRBD1. Per the germline V gene, CDR1 is LNHNV and CDR2 is YYDKDF (reference sequence). The CDR3 runs to 13 residues. The V and J ends lost 1 base and 15 bases, in that order; junction bases with no gene match: 8. The chain's CDR3 is CATSRAGTGRPFF. The CDR3 nucleotides are TGTGCCACCAGCAGAGCTGGGACAGGAAGACCGTTCTTC.

The J gene is TRBJ1-1, the V gene TRBV5-1; D not resolved. The CDR3 consists of 13 residues. V shed 3 bases and J shed 1 base, with 7 bases lying between them. Germline CDR1 and CDR2: SGHRS and YFSETQ. The CDR3: CASSSTWNTEAFF. CDR3 nucleotides: TGCGCCAGCAGCTCGACATGGAACACTGAAGCTTTCTTT.

This clone has a handful of counts. This chain connects TRBV6-2 or TRBV6-3 to TRBJ1-5; unclear D gene. V was clipped by 2 bases and J by 2 bases, with 13 bases between them. The CDR3 loop spans 16 amino acids. The germline CDR1 and CDR2 sequences are MNHEY and SVGEGT. In DNA, the CDR3 is TGTGCCAGCAGTTACGACCGGGGTGGAGGCAATCAGCCCCAGCATTTT. This sequence encodes CASSYDRGGGNQPQHF.

The chain uses TRBV18 and TRBJ1-1; no firm D call. Looked up from germline, CDR1 is KGHSH and CDR2 is LQKENI. V was cut by 4 bases and J by 3 bases, with 6 bases left in between. This CDR3 comprises 12 residues. In DNA form, the CDR3 reads TGTGCCAGCTCACAGCTGGACACTGAAGCTTTCTTT. It encodes CASSQLDTEAFF.

This clone turned up a few times. V gene TRBV12-5 combines with J gene TRBJ2-1; 7 nucleotides align to TRBD1. The CDR3 sequence is 17 residues long. Germline V gene lookup returns CDR1 LGHNT and CDR2 FRNRAP. J was trimmed by 5 bases and V by 6 bases; bases with no gene match: 16. The CDR3: CASGLQDRVRTHNEQFF. The CDR3 region has the DNA TGTGCTAGTGGCCTACAAGACAGGGTGAGAACACACAATGAGCAGTTCTTC.

The V call is TRBV27, the J call TRBJ1-5; D is unresolved. Germline loops: CDR1 MNHEY, CDR2 SMNVEV (reference sequence). The CDR3 length is 15 residues. The ends were cut back, 0 bases at V and 6 bases at J, with 12 bases in the middle. DNA for the CDR3: TGTGCCAGCAGTTTATCGGCGGGGTGGGGTCAGCCCCAGCATTTT. As protein: CASSLSAGWGQPQHF.

The chain joins TRBV19 to TRBJ2-1; 8 positions agree with TRBD2. Unmatched junction bases numbered 12, after V lost 5 bases and J lost 0 bases. The CDR3 is made up of 18 amino acids. The germline V gene encodes CDR1 LNHDA and CDR2 SQIVND (reference sequence). The CDR3 sequence is CASSPSGRVPSSYNEQFF. The CDR3 DNA follows: TGTGCCAGTAGTCCCAGCGGGAGAGTTCCGAGCTCCTACAATGAGCAGTTCTTC.

This sequence joins TRBV12-5 and TRBJ2-7, with D unclear. Germline V gene data show CDR1 as LGHNT and CDR2 as FRNRAP. V lost 3 bases and J lost 3, with 3 bases in between. This CDR3 comprises 11 residues. The CDR3 protein is CASGFGYEQYV. In DNA form, the CDR3 reads TGTGCTAGTGGTTTCGGCTACGAGCAGTACGTC.

This clone is medium-sized (0.01 to 0.1%) in the sample. The J gene is TRBJ1-2, the V gene TRBV6-5; tentatively, D is TRBD1 (6 bases). The V gene lost 6 bases and the J gene lost 4 bases, with 15 bases spanning the gap. The CDR3 is 14 residues long. Germline V gene lookup returns CDR1 MNHEY and CDR2 SVGAGI. The CDR3 sequence: CASRPGQNVYGYTF. CDR3 DNA: TGTGCCAGCAGGCCCGGACAGAATGTCTATGGCTACACCTTC.

This sequence joins TRBV27 and TRBJ1-4, with 9 positions matching TRBD1. V was clipped by 2 bases and J by 8 bases; unmatched bases: 9. The CDR3 totals 16 residues. Germline V gene lookup returns CDR1 MNHEY and CDR2 SMNVEV (reference sequence). The CDR3 spells CASSLRLRTGDEKLFF. The DNA for the CDR3 is TGTGCCAGCAGTTTACGCCTCCGGACAGGGGACGAAAAACTGTTTTTT.

The chain couples TRBV30 to TRBJ1-1, with a weak D call TRBD1 (5 bases). Trimming cost V 3 bases and J 0 bases, with 14 bases left between them. The CDR3 is 15 amino acids. Germline CDR1 and CDR2: GTSNPN and SVGIG (reference sequence). CDR3 nucleotides: TGTGCCTGGAGGGTAAGGCAGGGAATGAACACTGAAGCTTTCTTT. This gives the protein CAWRVRQGMNTEAFF. Full variable domain (rest looked up from reference TRBV30 and TRBJ1-1): SQTIHQWPATLVQPVGSPLSLECTVEGTSNPNLYWYRQAAGRGLQLLFYSVGIGQISSEVPQNLSASRPQDRQFILSSKKLLLSDSGFYLCAWRVRQGMNTEAFFGQGTRLTVV.

The chain links TRBV7-9 to TRBJ1-1; D gene uncertain. This CDR3 contains 14 residues. The germline V gene has CDR1 SEHNR and CDR2 FQNEAQ (reference sequence). The germline V and J ends were trimmed by 2 bases and 1 base, with 8 bases remaining between them. Written as DNA, the CDR3 is TGTGCCAGCAGCTTATATAGCCAGAACACTGAAGCTTTCTTT. Its translation: CASSLYSQNTEAFF. The complete variable domain, with remaining parts taken from reference TRBV7-9 and TRBJ1-1, reads DTGVSQNPRHKITKRGQNVTFRCDPISEHNRLYWYRQTLGQGPEFLTYFQNEAQLEKSRLLSDRFSAERPKGSFSTLEIQRTEQGDSAMYLCASSLYSQNTEAFFGQGTRLTVV.

The chain recombines TRBV5-1 with TRBJ1-1; D gene uncertain. CDR3 length equals 13 residues. CDR1 is SGHRS and CDR2 is YFSETQ in the germline V gene. V was clipped by 5 bases and J by 2 bases, with 10 bases between them. In DNA form, the CDR3 reads TGCGCCAGCAGGCTTGACTCCAACACTGAAGCTTTCTTT. This encodes CASRLDSNTEAFF.

V usage is TRBV20-1 and J usage is TRBJ2-5, with D hard to call. This CDR3 is 11 amino acids long. The V end lost 6 bases, the J end lost 5 bases, and 10 bases lay between the germline ends. Germline loops: CDR1 DFQATT, CDR2 SNEGSKA (reference sequence). The CDR3 protein is CSARSLETQYF. The DNA for the CDR3 is TGCAGTGCAAGAAGCCTGGAGACCCAGTACTTC.